This passage covers 26 T cell receptor beta chains from one sample sequenced in a study of graft-versus-host responses after intestinal transplantation. Assay used: immunoSEQ multiplex PCR; TCRdb lists only in-frame clones, some missing. The profile shows tens of thousands of clones, roughly 90% of them singletons. The sample in question was PBMCs, obtained 98 days after intestinal transplantation. The origin of the receptors is a human patient who received an intestinal transplant, so some T cells may come from the graft donor.

V usage is TRBV5-6 and J usage is TRBJ2-1; possibly TRBD2 for D (6 bases). The CDR3 runs 14 residues. Trimming took off 0 bases at V and 6 bases at J, with 10 bases between the two ends. CDR1 is SGHDT, CDR2 YYEEEE, per germline. CDR3 in amino acids: CASSLVGGLNEQFF. In DNA, the CDR3 is TGTGCCAGCAGCTTGGTGGGGGGTCTCAATGAGCAGTTCTTC.

This chain connects TRBV5-1 to TRBJ1-1; D is perhaps TRBD1 (6 bases). CDR3 size: 15 residues. V lost 4 bases to trimming and J lost 4 bases, with 17 bases between them. Germline loops: CDR1 SGHRS, CDR2 YFSETQ. The CDR3 spells CASSPSIQGSTEAFF. As DNA, the CDR3 is TGCGCCAGCAGCCCGTCTATTCAGGGGAGCACTGAAGCTTTCTTT.

The chain's CDR3 is CASSLPAGDNYGYTF. CDR3 sequence (DNA): TGTGCCAGCAGCTTGCCAGCAGGGGATAACTATGGCTACACCTTC. The rearrangement joins TRBV5-6 to TRBJ1-2; possible D gene TRBD1, 6 bases. Germline assignment: CDR1 SGHDT and CDR2 YYEEEE. The CDR3 is 15 residues long. Trimming shortened V by 1 base and J by 1 base, and 11 bases separated the two germline ends.

The gene calls are TRBV5-1 and TRBJ1-1; D is ambiguous. Trimming took off 0 bases at V and 1 base at J, with 7 bases between the two ends. This CDR3 contains 14 residues. The V gene's germline CDR1 is SGHRS and CDR2 YFSETQ. The CDR3 region has the DNA TGCGCCAGCAGCTTGGCCGTGGGGAACACTGAAGCTTTCTTT. It specifies CASSLAVGNTEAFF.

V and J are TRBV11-3 and TRBJ2-5; maybe TRBD1 (5 bases). The CDR3 is 17 amino acids. Germline values: CDR1 SGHNT, CDR2 YENEEA. The V end was cut by 1 base, the J end by 2 bases, with 17 bases between. The CDR3 DNA sequence: TGTGCCAGCAGCTTAGGGCGCCCCCAGGGCCGGCAAGAGACCCAGTACTTC. It specifies CASSLGRPQGRQETQYF.

J is TRBJ1-1 and V is TRBV19, with a tentative D call TRBD1 (6 bases). The germline CDR1 and CDR2 sequences are LNHDA and SQIVND (reference sequence). V lost 2 bases and J 0 bases, leaving 13 bases between the germline ends. The CDR3 sequence is 16 residues long. CDR3 coding DNA: TGTGCCAGTAGTATATTGTGGACAGAAATGAACACTGAAGCTTTCTTT. It translates to CASSILWTEMNTEAFF.

The CDR3 is CASSEGGLAGFYEQYF. The CDR3 DNA reads TGTGCCAGCAGTGAAGGGGGACTAGCGGGCTTCTACGAGCAGTACTTC. The V and J genes are TRBV2 and TRBJ2-7, with 12 nucleotides matching TRBD2. The V segment lost 1 base and the J segment 3 bases; nucleotides outside the gene matches: 4. This CDR3 is 16 amino acids long. The germline gives CDR1 SNHLY, CDR2 FYNNEI.

CDR3 bases: TGTGCCAGCAGCCCGGGACTTCAAGCCTACGAGCAGTACTTC. Translated, it gives CASSPGLQAYEQYF. The chain has TRBV6-1 and TRBJ2-7; maybe TRBD2 (6 bases). The CDR3 is 14 amino acids. V shed 6 bases and J shed 2 bases, with 14 bases lying between them. The germline V gene encodes CDR1 MNHNS and CDR2 SASEGT.

The chain employs TRBV9 and TRBJ2-3; TRBD1 aligns across 7 bases. With 3 bases clipped from V and 3 bases from J, the junction kept 4 bases outside the gene matches. Germline assignment: CDR1 SGDLS and CDR2 YYNGEE. There are 14 residues in the CDR3. The CDR3 reads CASSEYRGTDTQYF. The CDR3 DNA follows: TGTGCCAGCAGCGAATACAGGGGAACAGATACGCAGTATTTT.

The chain recombines TRBV28 with TRBJ2-7; 10 positions agree with TRBD1. Per the germline V gene, CDR1 is MDHEN and CDR2 is SYDVKM. The length of the CDR3 is 14 residues. V trimming: 4 bases; J trimming: 3 bases; junction bases outside the gene matches: 3. The CDR3 reads CASSWGTGVYEQYF. The CDR3 nucleotides are TGTGCCAGCAGTTGGGGGACAGGGGTCTACGAGCAGTACTTC.

A few counts support this clone. The chain recombines TRBV27 with TRBJ2-1; D is unclear. In germline, CDR1 is MNHEY, CDR2 SMNVEV (reference sequence). Trimming left V 7 bases short and J 2 bases short, with 15 bases between. The CDR3 spans 15 residues. The CDR3 DNA sequence: TGTGCCAGCACTCTCCTTAGGAGTCCCTACAATGAGCAGTTCTTC. Protein product: CASTLLRSPYNEQFF.

The V call is TRBV5-4, the J call TRBJ2-7; 9 bases are a match to TRBD1. The germline gives CDR1 SGHNT, CDR2 YYREEE (reference sequence). V lost 4 bases to trimming and J lost 2 bases; unmatched junction nucleotides: 7. CDR3 length: 15 amino acids. This chain's CDR3 is CASSRIGTGPYEQYF. CDR3 nucleotide sequence: TGTGCCAGCAGCCGCATCGGGACAGGGCCCTACGAGCAGTACTTC.

This chain joins TRBV6-5 and TRBJ1-5, with D hard to call. Germline CDR1 reads MNHEY; CDR2 reads SVGAGI. V was trimmed by 0 bases and J by 3 bases, leaving 6 bases between them. The CDR3 covers 14 residues. CDR3 sequence: CASSYSQDNQPQHF. The CDR3 DNA sequence: TGTGCCAGCAGTTACTCCCAGGACAATCAGCCCCAGCATTTT.

The V and J genes are TRBV2 and TRBJ2-1, with unresolved D. Germline V gene data show CDR1 as SNHLY and CDR2 as FYNNEI. V dropped 5 bases and J dropped 3 bases, with 5 bases sitting between them. The CDR3 is made up of 12 amino acids. The CDR3 nucleotides read TGTGCCAGCAGTAGAGACTACAATGAGCAGTTCTTC. Protein product: CASSRDYNEQFF.

The chain links TRBV5-1 to TRBJ2-1; 8 bases are shared with TRBD2. The ends lost 4 bases at V and 4 bases at J; junction bases unmatched: 10. The V gene's germline CDR1 is SGHRS and CDR2 YFSETQ. The CDR3 loop spans 16 amino acids. The CDR3 protein is CASSRGASGPYNEQFF. CDR3 DNA sequence: TGCGCCAGCAGCAGGGGAGCTAGCGGGCCGTACAATGAGCAGTTCTTC. Filled out from reference TRBV5-1 and TRBJ2-1, the complete variable domain reads KAGVTQTPRYLIKTRGQQVTLSCSPISGHRSVSWYQQTPGQGLQFLFEYFSETQRNKGNFPGRFSGRQFSNSRSEMNVSTLELGDSALYLCASSRGASGPYNEQFFGPGTRLTVL.

The CDR3 loop reads CASSQDWQGANSPLHF. Written as DNA, the CDR3 is TGTGCCAGCAGCCAAGATTGGCAGGGGGCGAATTCACCCCTCCACTTT. V is TRBV4-2 and J is TRBJ1-6; TRBD1 matches at 8 bases. The V gene end was trimmed by 0 bases and the J gene end by 7 bases; junction bases not matched to a gene: 5. The germline V gene has CDR1 LGHNA and CDR2 YNFKEQ. CDR3 size: 16 residues.

The chain joins TRBV7-2 to TRBJ2-3, with 11 positions matching TRBD2. The CDR3 runs to 19 residues. The V gene end was trimmed by 4 bases and the J gene end by 0 bases; junction bases not matched to a gene: 12. Germline CDR1 and CDR2: SGHTA and FQGNSA. The CDR3 bases are TGTGCCAGCAGCTCCTGGAGGCTAGCGGGGGGTCCTAGCACAGATACGCAGTATTTT. Its protein product is CASSSWRLAGGPSTDTQYF.

The chain links TRBV27 to TRBJ2-1; D possibly corresponds to TRBD2 (6 bases). The germline gives CDR1 MNHEY, CDR2 SMNVEV (reference sequence). Trimming stripped 2 bases from V and 4 bases from J, with 12 bases between. There are 15 residues in the CDR3. The DNA for the CDR3 is TGTGCCAGCAGTTTAGGCGGGATCCCGTACAATGAGCAGTTCTTC. This gives the protein CASSLGGIPYNEQFF.

The V and J genes are TRBV7-9 and TRBJ1-4; no clear D. With 5 bases removed from V and 8 bases from J, the gap between germline ends came to 18 bases. The CDR3 consists of 15 residues. Germline values: CDR1 SEHNR, CDR2 FQNEAQ (reference sequence). CDR3 amino acids: CASSATGPLGEKLFF. CDR3 nucleotides: TGTGCCAGCAGCGCGACCGGCCCCTTGGGGGAAAAACTGTTTTTT.

This clone has more than one count but fewer than ten. The chain is built from TRBV19 and TRBJ2-2; maybe TRBD2 (5 bases). Germline V lookup: CDR1 LNHDA, CDR2 SQIVND (reference sequence). V shed 0 bases and J shed 6 bases, with 8 bases lying between them. The CDR3 sequence is 14 residues long. The CDR3, as DNA: TGTGCCAGTAGTATAGATGTCGGGGCCGGGGAGCTGTTTTTT. Translating it yields CASSIDVGAGELFF.

The chain employs TRBV6-4 and TRBJ2-3, with D possibly being TRBD2 (7 bases). Germline CDR1 is MRHNA and CDR2 is SNTAGT. V was trimmed by 2 bases and J by 2 bases, leaving 8 bases between them. This CDR3 has 14 amino acids. Here the CDR3 reads CASSDGGATDTQYF. The CDR3 DNA reads as TGTGCCAGCAGTGACGGGGGGGCCACAGATACGCAGTATTTT.

The chain employs TRBV5-1 and TRBJ2-5, with D perhaps assigned TRBD1 or TRBD2 (5 bases each). Germline assignment: CDR1 SGHRS and CDR2 YFSETQ. Trimming shortened V by 4 bases and J by 10 bases, and 20 bases separated the two germline ends. The CDR3 has 14 residues. The CDR3 DNA reads TGCGCCAGCAGCGGGACCCGGGACCCGAGTGACCAGTACTTC. Translation: CASSGTRDPSDQYF.

The chain carries TRBV23-1 and TRBJ2-7; 10 positions match TRBD1. TRBV23-1 is placed among ORFs of uncertain function. This CDR3 is built from 15 residues. The ends lost 3 bases at V and 5 bases at J; junction bases unmatched: 7. CDR3 region: CASSQCRDRGHEQYF. CDR3 bases: TGCGCCAGCAGTCAGTGTCGGGACAGGGGCCACGAGCAGTACTTC.

For the CDR3, the DNA is TGTGCCAGCAGCCTGGGTGGGGGACAGGGGTTATACGAGCAGTACTTC. This translates into CASSLGGGQGLYEQYF. This chain uses TRBV5-4 with TRBJ2-7, with 10 bases identical to TRBD1. CDR1 and CDR2 from the germline V gene are SGHNT and YYREEE (reference sequence). V was clipped by 4 bases and J by 4 bases; unmatched bases: 11. The CDR3 is 16 residues long. Complete variable domain (other parts from reference TRBV5-4 and TRBJ2-7): ETGVTQSPTHLIKTRGQQVTLRCSSQSGHNTVSWYQQALGQGPQFIFQYYREEENGRGNFPPRFSGLQFPNYSSELNVNALELDDSALYLCASSLGGGQGLYEQYFGPGTRLTVT.

The chain couples TRBV21-1 to TRBJ1-5. TRBV21-1 is shown as a pseudogene. The CDR3 length is 20 residues. The CDR3 nucleotides are TGTGCCAGCAGCAAAGGTCGAATAACGGGGGGAAGGAATAGCAATCAGCCCCAGCATTTT. Its protein product is CASSKGRITGGRNSNQPQHF.

The chain is built from TRBV19 and TRBJ2-3; unclear D gene. Germline-derived CDR1 and CDR2 are LNHDA and SQIVND (reference sequence). The CDR3 loop spans 15 amino acids. Trimming left V 5 bases short and J 0 bases short, with 12 bases between. CDR3 in amino acids: CASSEGLSSTDTQYF. The CDR3 DNA is TGTGCCAGTAGTGAAGGTCTCTCTAGCACAGATACGCAGTATTTT.